The entry below describes one T cell receptor beta chain. This clonotype was recorded a few times. The target of this receptor is not known. No qualities accompany the bases; no much larger clone lies one base away. The hyperthyroidism patients were 18 to 65 years old and newly diagnosed, with a disease duration of less than 2 months. Patients with other autoimmune diseases, uncontrolled infections, pregnancy or lactation were excluded. Clinical symptoms, serum thyroxine, TRAb, thyroid ultrasound and orbital computed tomography were used for diagnosis. Total RNA was extracted using Trizol reagent, and RNA quality was checked on an Agilent 2100 Bioanalyzer. CDR1 and CDR2 are drawn from the germline V gene: MDHEN, SYDVKM. From cysteine to phenylalanine, the CDR3 is 17 amino acids long. The DNA shown is the 51-base CDR3, in frame from base 1. Trimming leaves V shorter by 5 bases and J shorter by 0 bases, with the junction holding 12 bases beyond the gene matches.

The sample is drawn from a study of Graves' ophthalmopathy and Graves' hyperthyroidism listed by TCRdb under 2018. Context from the whole study: Hyperthyroidism was defined as stable when no progression to ophthalmopathy occurred within 18 months of follow-up. The study used TCR beta repertoire signatures to distinguish Graves' ophthalmopathy from Graves' hyperthyroidism and to predict progression to ophthalmopathy. In total, approximately 140 blood samples were TCR-sequenced: around 42 ophthalmopathy, some 75 hyperthyroidism and some 17 hyperthyroidism-to-ophthalmopathy patients. A discovery set of about a hundred patients (around 44 ophthalmopathy, around 57 stable hyperthyroidism) was enrolled to explore V-J signatures distinguishing ophthalmopathy from hyperthyroidism. For independent validation, a separate cohort was made up of 18 to 20 hyperthyroidism patients plus 17 patients who later progressed from hyperthyroidism to ophthalmopathy. In more than five hyperthyroidism patients, T-cell repertoires of thyroid tissue and blood were compared. Following sampling, methimazole starting at 30 mg daily was administered to hyperthyroidism patients, and high-dose intravenous methylprednisolone was administered to ophthalmopathy patients. What the study reported, not specific to this receptor: Sample size was not statistically predetermined, and group allocation was not concealed from the investigators. In validation, the model predicted ophthalmopathy progression with about 71% sensitivity and approximately 75% specificity; some twelve predicted patients were CT-confirmed with GO in a median of about 7.1 months. Most expanded thyroid clonotypes with frequency above 0.001 were also detected in blood, suggesting blood repertoires may reflect the thyroid immune response. Ophthalmopathy was separated from stable hyperthyroidism by the 13-signature model with roughly 88% sensitivity and roughly 82% specificity in cross-validation and with 80%/75% in the test set.

TCR beta CDR3 regions were amplified from RNA transcripts for repertoire sequencing. The first round of RT-PCR was done with HTBI primers and the Qiagen OneStep RT-PCR kit, and was followed by a second round of multiplex PCR, then size selection and purification. Sequencing of the libraries was carried out on an Illumina HiSeq2000 in paired-end mode with 100 bp reads. The study's own analysis went as follows. Reads were processed with SOAPnuke, discarding reads with adapters, uncalled bases, mean Phred below 15, or no exact constant-primer or identifier match. High-quality paired reads were merged with COPE v1.2.5. Unique nucleotide sequences were defined as clonotypes and aligned to IMGT TRB V, D and J references using MiTCR v1.1. The analysis was limited to V-J combinations with a frequency above 0.0001, which together covered around 99% of the repertoires. For each V-J combination, a TCR clonal expansion and chaos score was defined as the ratio of F50 clonal expansion to chaos observed in the TCRdist matrix. Welch's t-statistics and random forest were used to reduce the features to 13 V-J combinations, which were then used as input to a naive Bayes classifier. Thyroid-blood repertoire similarity was quantified with the Morisita-Horn index. TCRdb applied fastp at Q25 and MiXCR to the public reads, then kept only in-frame beta chains. Duplicate CDR3 protein sequences are folded into a single record with the most common DNA and genes. It is TCRdb's table, rather than the study itself, that gives the V and J calls and clone size. The sample table holds around 1,000,000 distinct CDR3 sequences, of which 35% to 40% were seen once. The top ten clones comprise more than 9.5% of the sample.

This TCR came from an adult man with Graves' hyperthyroidism. The V and J genes are TRBV28 and TRBJ1-2; TRBD1 aligns with 7 central bases. Sequenced material: peripheral blood or thyroid tissue (not recorded which). CDR3 sequence: CASSLAGGTATNYGYTF. The DNA reads as follows: TGTGCCAGCAGTCTCGCTGGTGGGACAGCTACTAACTATGGCTACACCTTC.